These 13 T cell receptor beta chains share one sample of origin, sequenced in a study of blood T cell repertoires in COVID-19 (dated by TCRdb to about 2020). Library creation used the immunoSEQ multiplex PCR assay. The clones in this table, taken by TCRdb from immuneACCESS, are in-frame only. Not every clone is retained; where verified, under half of the shortfall comes from an unresolved V gene, and the cause of the rest is unknown. This sample holds 100,000 to 150,000 clones; roughly 90% were observed only once. The ten most abundant clones make up approximately 8% of the sample. The sequenced material came from peripheral blood. The receptors were sampled from a man between 45 and 60 years old with acute or convalescent COVID-19.

The CDR3 spells CASTVTGPNYGYTF. For the CDR3, the DNA is TGTGCCAGCACCGTGACAGGGCCTAACTATGGCTACACCTTC. The rearrangement joins TRBV6-5 to TRBJ1-2; 7 bases match TRBD1. This CDR3 contains 14 residues. Trimming removed 7 bases from V and 0 bases from J; junction bases left unmatched: 5. Germline V gene lookup returns CDR1 MNHEY and CDR2 SVGAGI.

This sequence joins TRBV4-3 and TRBJ2-6; 8 nucleotides line up with TRBD1. The CDR3 spans 19 residues. Germline-derived CDR1 and CDR2 are LGHNA and YSLEER. Trimming at V came to 0 bases and at J to 1 base, leaving 8 bases not matched to a gene. The CDR3 loop reads CASSQDIDRGTSGANVLTF. The CDR3 nucleotides are TGCGCCAGCAGCCAAGATATCGACAGGGGTACATCTGGGGCCAACGTCCTGACTTTC.

The genes are TRBV10-2 and TRBJ2-3; 10 nucleotides agree with TRBD1. The V segment lost 9 bases and the J segment 3 bases; nucleotides outside the gene matches: 9. The germline V gene encodes CDR1 WSHSY and CDR2 SAAADI. The length of the CDR3 is 15 residues. CDR3 residues: CASKTGTGVTDTQYF. The CDR3 DNA reads TGCGCCAGTAAGACCGGGACAGGGGTGACAGATACGCAGTATTTT.

This chain uses TRBV5-1 with TRBJ1-2; a possible D gene is TRBD1 (6 bases). This CDR3 comprises 14 residues. Per germline, CDR1 SGHRS and CDR2 YFSETQ. The V gene lost 2 bases and the J gene lost 4 bases, with 12 bases spanning the gap. CDR3 in DNA: TGCGCCAGCAGCTTACAGGGACAAATCTATGGCTACACCTTC. Its protein product is CASSLQGQIYGYTF.

The chain carries TRBV9 and TRBJ2-5; D might be TRBD2 (6 bases). Trimming left V 0 bases short and J 5 bases short, with 14 bases between. Germline lookup yields CDR1 SGDLS and CDR2 YYNGEE. This CDR3 comprises 15 residues. CDR3 sequence (DNA): TGTGCCAGCAGCGTAGGGGGGGTGGTATTGGAGACCCAGTACTTC. Translating it yields CASSVGGVVLETQYF.

The chain recombines TRBV12-5 with TRBJ2-1; 13 nucleotides match TRBD2. The J segment lost 0 bases and the V segment lost 1 base, leaving 6 bases of the junction unmatched. Germline V CDR1 and CDR2: LGHNT, FRNRAP. The CDR3 extends over 19 amino acids. The CDR3, as DNA: TGTGCTAGTGGTTTGGCCGGACTAGCGGGAGCTTACTCCTACAATGAGCAGTTCTTC. This translates into CASGLAGLAGAYSYNEQFF.

The chain is built from TRBV19 and TRBJ2-6; 11 nucleotides agree with TRBD1. The J segment lost 0 bases and the V segment lost 6 bases, leaving 4 bases of the junction unmatched. From germline, CDR1 is LNHDA and CDR2 SQIVND (reference sequence). The CDR3 length is 17 residues. CDR3 residues: CASSQDRGLSGANVLTF. In DNA, the CDR3 is TGTGCCAGTAGCCAGGACAGGGGGCTCTCTGGGGCCAACGTCCTGACTTTC.

The chain links TRBV30 to TRBJ2-7; D perhaps matches TRBD1 (6 bases). V was pared by 0 bases and J by 9 bases, with 21 bases between. The CDR3 consists of 15 residues. Germline V gene sequence: CDR1 GTSNPN, CDR2 SVGIG (reference sequence). The CDR3 loop is CAWSVRAGVGTGQYF. CDR3 nucleotides: TGTGCCTGGAGTGTACGGGCAGGGGTGGGTACGGGGCAGTACTTC.

This chain connects TRBV19 to TRBJ2-1, with 10 bases identical to TRBD2. The germline V gene has CDR1 LNHDA and CDR2 SQIVND (reference sequence). J gave up 7 bases and V 6 bases, and 15 bases lay outside the gene matches. This CDR3 contains 17 residues. The CDR3 reads CASSRAASGSFENEQFF. In DNA form, the CDR3 reads TGTGCCAGTAGCCGAGCGGCTAGCGGGAGTTTTGAGAATGAGCAGTTCTTC.

This clone turned up a few times. The chain employs TRBV7-9 and TRBJ1-2; 8 bases match TRBD1. Unmatched junction bases numbered 10, after V lost 5 bases and J lost 8 bases. Germline V lookup: CDR1 SEHNR, CDR2 FQNEAQ (reference sequence). This CDR3 comprises 14 residues. The CDR3 loop is CASSPKTGAEGYTF. In DNA form, the CDR3 reads TGTGCCAGCAGCCCAAAGACAGGGGCCGAGGGCTACACCTTC.

V and J are TRBV30 and TRBJ1-1; D unresolved. The CDR3 sequence is 13 residues long. Germline-derived CDR1 and CDR2 are GTSNPN and SVGIG (reference sequence). With 5 bases removed from V and 5 bases from J, the gap between germline ends came to 15 bases. DNA for the CDR3: TGTGCCTGGTTTTCGGGGTTGATGACTGAAGCTTTCTTT. Encoded protein: CAWFSGLMTEAFF.

The chain carries TRBV19 and TRBJ2-1; 7 bases align to TRBD1. Trimming cost V 10 bases and J 6 bases; bases outside gene matches: 9. CDR3 length equals 13 residues. Germline CDR1 is LNHDA and CDR2 is SQIVND (reference sequence). The CDR3 loop reads CATCVQGSNEQFF. The DNA of the CDR3 is TGTGCCACCTGCGTACAGGGGTCCAATGAGCAGTTCTTC.

This clone showed up just once. The V call is TRBV7-2, the J call TRBJ2-2, with a weak D call TRBD2 (6 bases). This CDR3 region has 15 residues. V lost 0 bases to trimming and J lost 4 bases, with 9 bases between them. The germline V gene encodes CDR1 SGHTA and CDR2 FQGNSA. In nucleotides, the CDR3 is TGTGCCAGCAGCTTAGCGGGACTTAGCACCGGGGAGCTGTTTTTT. This sequence encodes CASSLAGLSTGELFF.